This TCR beta chain was profiled in a study of PD-L1 blockade in urothelial cancer. Across the study: The median T cell count in blood samples was some 150,000.

As to time point: pretreatment peripheral blood. The table came from immunoSEQ multiplex PCR; TCRdb's copy has only in-frame clones and leaves some out. The repertoire includes approximately 90,000 clones, roughly 84% of them detected once, and approximately 2.1% sits in the top ten. The CDR3 totals 14 residues. Deletions cut 3 bases from V and 5 bases from J, with 14 bases between. In germline, CDR1 is SGHRS, CDR2 YFSETQ. The TCR originated in a man aged 55 to 70 with urothelial cancer. The chain carries TRBV5-1 and TRBJ1-1; D may be TRBD1 (5 bases). The sequencing used PBMCs, collected around atezolizumab (anti-PD-L1) treatment. CDR3 DNA: TGCGCCAGCAGCTACCAGGGAGGAAGTACTGAAGCTTTCTTT. It encodes CASSYQGGSTEAFF.